This section outlines one T cell receptor (beta chain) sequence together with its context. Its cognate antigen is unknown. The table came from immunoSEQ multiplex PCR; TCRdb's copy has only in-frame clones and leaves some out. The sample includes under 40,000 clones, around 96% of them seen just once. The V gene's germline CDR1 is SQVTM and CDR2 ANQGSEA. The CDR3 runs to 13 residues. The J segment lost 1 base and the V segment lost 6 bases, leaving 4 bases of the junction unmatched. These data are taken from a study of circulating and synovial CD4+ cells in juvenile arthritis. Whole-study findings and limits: Some such blood samples were as oligoclonal as synovium. CPL and bulk CD4 samples differed at least tenfold in T cell genomes. Compared with bulk blood, circulating pathogenic-like lymphocytes shared substantially more CDR3 sequences with synovial T cells.

This TCR was recovered from a human donor with juvenile idiopathic arthritis. The material sequenced was CD4+ T cells from blood. This chain links TRBV29-1 with TRBJ1-2, with TRBD1 matching 8 bases. The CDR3 DNA reads TGCAGCGTAGGGACAGGACGTAACTATGGCTACACCTTC. Its translation is CSVGTGRNYGYTF. Supplemented by reference TRBV29-1 and TRBJ1-2, the full variable domain reads SAVISQKPSRDICQRGTSLTIQCQVDSQVTMMFWYRQQPGQSLTLIATANQGSEATYESGFVIDKFPISRPNLTFSTLTVSNMSPEDSSIYLCSVGTGRNYGYTFGSGTRLTVV.